A selection of T cell receptor beta chains follows, all from one sample in a study of tumor-infiltrating lymphocytes in primary liver carcinoma. TCRdb used MiXCR to reprocess the multiplex PCR reads, holding one entry per CDR3 protein. The top ten clones hold about 6% of a sample with roughly 330,000 distinct CDR3 sequences, roughly 61% of them seen once. Source material: peripheral blood. Every receptor here comes from a man aged 35 to 55 with primary liver carcinoma and hepatitis B virus infection. CDR3s include the opening cysteine and the closing phenylalanine or tryptophan. A D gene is named only where the DNA matches it firmly. Rows may omit the clone size; those that give it use once, few, many or a size class.

length,V,J,D,size,DNA,CDR3
14,TRBV6-1,TRBJ2-2,-,few,TGTGCCAGCAGTGAAGAAAGGGCCGGCGGGGAGCTGTTTTTT,CASSEERAGGELFF
14,TRBV11-1,TRBJ1-1,-,-,TGTGCCAGCAGCTCTCTACGGGGAAACACTGAAGCTTTCTTT,CASSSLRGNTEAFF
15,TRBV6-1,TRBJ1-1,TRBD1,many,TGTGCCAGCAGTGAAGCGTTCAGGGGGCGAACTGAAGCTTTCTTT,CASSEAFRGRTEAFF
14,TRBV11-2,TRBJ1-1,-,-,TGTGCCAGCAGCATGGGCTCTTCAAACACTGAAGCTTTCTTT,CASSMGSSNTEAFF
14,TRBV12-3/TRBV12-4,TRBJ1-2,TRBD1,-,TGTGCCAGCAGTGCCGGGACAGGGGTCTATGGCTACGCCTTC,CASSAGTGVYGYAF
19,TRBV11-2,TRBJ2-1,TRBD2,-,TGCGCCAGCAGCTCGGTCACGGGACTAGCGGGAGGGCCCTCGAATGAGCAGTTCTTC,CASSSVTGLAGGPSNEQFF
14,TRBV11-2,TRBJ2-7,-,-,TGTGCCAGCAGTCAGGACTATAGCTCCTACGAGCGGTACTTC,CASSQDYSSYERYF
12,TRBV20-1,TRBJ1-2,-,-,TGCAGTGCTAGAGACGCTAACTATGGCTACACCTTC,CSARDANYGYTF
17,TRBV11-2,TRBJ2-3,TRBD2,many,TGTGCCAGCAGCTACCAACTAGCGGGAGGGGTACCTGATACGCAGTATTTT,CASSYQLAGGVPDTQYF
17,TRBV10-3,TRBJ2-7,TRBD2,-,TGTGCCATCAGTGAGTCGGTAGATCTAGCGGGAGAGGGCGAGCGGTACTTC,CAISESVDLAGEGERYF
14,TRBV28,TRBJ1-5,-,-,TGTGCCAGCAGTTTGGTGACAACGGATCAGCCCCAGCATTTT,CASSLVTTDQPQHF
19,TRBV4-2,TRBJ2-7,-,-,TGTGCCGGCAGCCAAGGAGGGATTAGCGGACGAGAGGGAACCTACGAGCAGTACTTC,CAGSQGGISGREGTYEQYF
17,TRBV13,TRBJ2-7,TRBD2,many,TGTGCCAGCAGCCTACAACTTAGCGGGAGGACGGCCTACGAGCAGTACTTC,CASSLQLSGRTAYEQYF
15,TRBV6-5,TRBJ2-5,-,few,TGTGCCAGCAGTTACTATCCGACAGTACAAGAGACCCAGTACTTC,CASSYYPTVQETQYF
14,TRBV29-1,TRBJ2-5,TRBD1,-,TGCAGCGTACAACAGGGGGCCGTCGGGGAGACTAAGTACTTC,CSVQQGAVGETKYF
13,TRBV5-4,TRBJ2-1,TRBD2,once,TGTGCCAGCAGCTTGGCCGGGAGGAATGAGCTGTTCTTC,CASSLAGRNELFF
16,TRBV11-2,TRBJ2-3,TRBD2,-,TGTACCAACAGCTTAGGGCCTAGCGGGAGATTCAATACGCAGTATTTT,CTNSLGPSGRFNTQYF
16,TRBV12-3/TRBV12-4,TRBJ2-1,TRBD2,-,TGTACCAGCAGTTCATTTAGCGGGAGTTTCGACAATGAGCAGTTCTTC,CTSSSFSGSFDNEQFF
13,TRBV11-3,TRBJ2-1,-,-,TGTGCCAGCAGCTCAGTTGGGGCGGCGGAGCAGTTCTTC,CASSSVGAAEQFF
14,TRBV10-3,TRBJ2-6,-,many,TGTGCCATCAGTGAAGTCACCGGGGCCAACGTCCTGACTTTC,CAISEVTGANVLTF
18,TRBV11-2,TRBJ2-3,-,-,TGTGCTAGCGGCATCCTCCCGGGACACCAAAGGAGAACAGATACGCAGTATTTT,CASGILPGHQRRTDTQYF
14,TRBV11-2,TRBJ2-7,TRBD1,-,TGTGCCAGCAGCTTCTTGACAGGGGGGGACGAGCAGTGCTTC,CASSFLTGGDEQCF
16,TRBV11-1,TRBJ2-6,-,-,TGTGCCAACAGTCGTCCAGGGTCCTCTGGGGCCAACGTCCTGCCTTTC,CANSRPGSSGANVLPF
13,TRBV6-2/TRBV6-3,TRBJ2-2,-,many,TGTGCCAGCAGTTCTCAGGGGCTCGGGGAGCTGTTTTTT,CASSSQGLGELFF
17,TRBV7-9,TRBJ1-2,-,-,TGTGCCAGCAGCTTAGCGCGTGGGCAGGACCTAAACTATGGCTACACCTTC,CASSLARGQDLNYGYTF
15,TRBV11-2,TRBJ2-5,-,many,TGTGCCAGCAGCTTAGAGGTGGCCACCCAAGAGACCCAGTACTTC,CASSLEVATQETQYF
13,TRBV5-5,TRBJ2-3,-,few,TGTGCCAGCAGCTTGGAGGCCACAGATACGCAGTATTTT,CASSLEATDTQYF
17,TRBV5-1,TRBJ2-1,TRBD2,-,TGCGCCAGCAGCTTAAGCGGGAGGAGCTCCTCCTACAATGAGCAGTTCTTC,CASSLSGRSSSYNEQFF
13,TRBV7-8,TRBJ2-7,-,few,TGTGCCAGCAGCGTCCGGGGCCGCGACGAGCAGTACTTC,CASSVRGRDEQYF
14,TRBV11-2,TRBJ2-5,-,-,TGTGCCAGCAGCCAGGATGGACCCCGAGAGACCCAATACTTC,CASSQDGPRETQYF
14,TRBV13,TRBJ2-7,TRBD2,few,TGTGCCAGCAGCAAAAGCGGGAGTACGTACGAGCAGTACTTC,CASSKSGSTYEQYF
11,TRBV11-2,TRBJ2-5,-,-,TGTGCCAGCTTTACCCGGGAGACCCAGTACTTC,CASFTRETQYF
16,TRBV25-1,TRBJ2-7,-,-,TGTGCTAGCAGTGAATATCAGGGGACCTCTACCTACGAGCAGTACTTC,CASSEYQGTSTYEQYF
15,TRBV12-3/TRBV12-4,TRBJ2-5,TRBD2,few,TGTGCCAGCAGTTTAACCGGGGGGATAGCGGAGACCCAGTACTTC,CASSLTGGIAETQYF
11,TRBV7-9,TRBJ2-1,-,-,TGTGCCAACAGCTTAGGGACACAGGAGTTCTTC,CANSLGTQEFF
16,TRBV12-3/TRBV12-4,TRBJ1-1,-,-,TGTGCCAGCAGTCCGCTACCCGGGAGGATGAACATTGAAGCTTTCTTT,CASSPLPGRMNIEAFF
17,TRBV6-6,TRBJ2-1,TRBD2,many,TGTGCCAGCAGTTACTCAAGGGGGACTAGCTCTAAGCCTGAGCAGTTCTTC,CASSYSRGTSSKPEQFF
15,TRBV5-5,TRBJ2-7,-,-,TGTGCCAGCAGGCCCAACGGCCTATCCTTCTACGAGCAGTACTTC,CASRPNGLSFYEQYF
14,TRBV28,TRBJ2-2,TRBD2,many,TGTGCCAGCGCTAGCGGGAATCGGAACGGGGAGCTGTTTTTT,CASASGNRNGELFF
15,TRBV6-1,TRBJ2-3,-,-,TGTGCCACCAGTAAATCGGCTAGCGCGCAGGGTACGCAGTATTTT,CATSKSASAQGTQYF
15,TRBV11-2,TRBJ2-1,TRBD2,few,TGTGCTAGCAGCTTTAGCGGGAGCTCCTACAATGAGCAGCTCTTC,CASSFSGSSYNEQLF
13,TRBV6-2/TRBV6-3,TRBJ2-7,-,many,TGTGCCAGCAAATTGACCGACGCCTACGAGCAGTACTTC,CASKLTDAYEQYF
16,TRBV28,TRBJ1-5,-,once,TGTGCCAGCAGTTGGGGGGGCGCGGGTAGCAATCAACCCCAGCATTTT,CASSWGGAGSNQPQHF
15,TRBV12-3/TRBV12-4,TRBJ2-3,-,-,TGTGCCAGCAGTGCCCCGGGTCAGGGGCCTGATACGCAGTATTTT,CASSAPGQGPDTQYF
17,TRBV11-3,TRBJ2-1,TRBD2,-,TGTGCCAGCAGCGTAGATGTTAGCGGGAGCGGTTACAATGAGCTGTTCTTC,CASSVDVSGSGYNELFF
14,TRBV6-2/TRBV6-3,TRBJ2-3,TRBD2,-,TGTGCCAGCAGCCTCGGGAGGGCCGCAGATACGCAGTATTTT,CASSLGRAADTQYF
14,TRBV7-2,TRBJ2-7,-,-,TGTGCCAGCAGCTTTAGTCCTGGATTCTACGAGCAGTACTTC,CASSFSPGFYEQYF
16,TRBV6-6,TRBJ1-4,TRBD1,many,TGTGCCAGCAGTTTTGGCGTGGGGACAGGGAGTGAAAAACTGTTTTTT,CASSFGVGTGSEKLFF
12,TRBV6-2/TRBV6-3,TRBJ2-1,-,many,TGTGCCAGCATGGACGGCTACAATGAGCAGTTCTTC,CASMDGYNEQFF
14,TRBV6-1,TRBJ2-5,-,many,TGTGCCAGCAGGACCGGACACCTCCAAGAGACCCAGTACTTC,CASRTGHLQETQYF
11,TRBV4-1,TRBJ2-1,-,many,TGCGCCAGCAGCCAAAGCAATGAGCAGTTCTTC,CASSQSNEQFF
14,TRBV5-1,TRBJ2-7,TRBD1,many,TGCGCCAGCAGCTCCGGACAGGGAAGATGGGAGCAGTACTTC,CASSSGQGRWEQYF
15,TRBV11-2,TRBJ1-1,TRBD1,-,TGTACCAGCAGCTTAAGACAGGGCCTGAACACTGAAGTTTTCTTT,CTSSLRQGLNTEVFF
14,TRBV11-1,TRBJ2-7,-,large,TGTGCCAGCAGCTCAAGAGGAAATAACTACGAGCAGTACTTC,CASSSRGNNYEQYF
13,TRBV11-2,TRBJ2-1,-,-,TGTTCCAGCAGCTTGTCCAGGGGCAGTGAGCAGTTCTTC,CSSSLSRGSEQFF
18,TRBV6-6,TRBJ2-5,-,-,TGTGCCGGCACCCCGACAAGCGAGGAGCCCTTGTACCAAGAGACCCAGTACTTC,CAGTPTSEEPLYQETQYF
18,TRBV11-2,TRBJ2-3,TRBD2,many,TGTGCCAGCAGCTTAGGAGGGACTAGCGGGAGGGCCGAAGATACGCAGTATTTT,CASSLGGTSGRAEDTQYF
16,TRBV6-1,TRBJ2-2,TRBD1,-,TGTGCCAGCAGTGATAGGGGGACAGACGTCACCGGGGAGCTGTTTTTT,CASSDRGTDVTGELFF
15,TRBV11-1,TRBJ2-3,-,many,TGTGCCAGCAGTTCGGATACTCAGCTGACAGATACGCAGTATTTT,CASSSDTQLTDTQYF
13,TRBV12-3/TRBV12-4,TRBJ1-4,-,many,TGTGCCAGCAGTTCATTCGCCTATGAAAAACTGTTTTTT,CASSSFAYEKLFF